This TCR beta chain derives from a study of blood T cell repertoires in COVID-19. Study in general: Samples taken during acute and convalescent COVID-19 were collected in the United States, Italy and Spain. In each case, the material was cDNA or gDNA derived from T cells, B-cell-depleted T cells, or PBMCs.

Original analysis: By means of reference gene primer amplification, nucleated cell counts were estimated. Some clones are missing from TCRdb's copy, which holds only in-frame ones; the method was immunoSEQ multiplex PCR. V and J calls and clone size follow that table, whereas D and trimming were derived from the DNA. The table has 350,000 to 400,000 clones, 89% seen once. Seattle's cohort entered during active infection and was followed longitudinally. This clone has only one observation. CDR1 is MNHNY, CDR2 SVGAGI, per germline (reference sequence). J was trimmed by 4 bases and V by 2 bases; bases with no gene match: 4. The CDR3 runs 15 residues.

The J gene is TRBJ2-5, the V gene TRBV6-6, with 10 positions matching TRBD1. The sequence was collected from a young woman with COVID-19, enrolled during active disease. The sample comprised peripheral blood. The DNA for the CDR3 is TGTGCCAGCAGTTACCCGCGACAGGGGGCAGAGACCCAGTACTTC. This translates into CASSYPRQGAETQYF.